A single sample is the source of the 6 T cell receptor beta chains below, sequenced in a study of blood T cell repertoires in COVID-19. The protocol was immunoSEQ multiplex PCR, while the TCRdb copy is restricted to in-frame clones and leaves out a portion. The table has more than 75,000 clones, just over 85% seen once. Sequencing used peripheral blood. The source of these receptors is a woman between 70 and 85 years old with acute or convalescent COVID-19.

The chain links TRBV2 to TRBJ2-5; 9 nucleotides line up with TRBD1. From germline, CDR1 is SNHLY and CDR2 FYNNEI. The CDR3 runs 15 residues. Trimming cost V 7 bases and J 2 bases; bases outside gene matches: 8. CDR3 DNA: TGTGCCAGCACTTTGGGACAGGGCATTCAAGAGACCCAGTACTTC. It specifies CASTLGQGIQETQYF.

The chain is built from TRBV7-9 and TRBJ2-7; TRBD2 matches at 9 bases. V shed 5 bases and J 0 bases; nucleotides not matched to a gene: 8. Germline V lookup: CDR1 SEHNR, CDR2 FQNEAQ (reference sequence). The CDR3 sequence is 16 residues long. CDR3 residues: CASSGTVSGSSYEQYF. CDR3 coding DNA: TGTGCCAGCAGCGGGACAGTTAGCGGGAGCTCCTACGAGCAGTACTTC.

The genes are TRBV4-2 and TRBJ1-3; TRBD1 is a possible D gene (5 bases). V was clipped by 2 bases and J by 1 base, with 15 bases between them. The CDR3 covers 17 residues. Per the germline V gene, CDR1 is LGHNA and CDR2 is YNFKEQ. The CDR3 DNA is TGTGCCAGCAGCCAATTACAGGCTCCGATGTCTGGAAACACCATATATTTT. It specifies CASSQLQAPMSGNTIYF.

The gene calls are TRBV28 and TRBJ1-5, with 7 bases fitting TRBD1. J was trimmed by 7 bases and V by 5 bases; bases with no gene match: 14. Germline V gene lookup returns CDR1 MDHEN and CDR2 SYDVKM. The CDR3 is 16 residues long. The CDR3 protein is CASSPKTAGGEQPQHF. The CDR3 coding sequence is TGTGCCAGCAGTCCAAAAACCGCAGGGGGAGAACAGCCCCAGCATTTT.

The genes are TRBV5-6 and TRBJ1-2; 7 bases agree with TRBD1. The CDR3 is 15 amino acids. The ends lost 3 bases at V and 0 bases at J; junction bases unmatched: 5. CDR1 and CDR2 from the germline V gene are SGHDT and YYEEEE. The CDR3 DNA follows: TGTGCCAGCAGCTGGGGACAGCGGGCTAACTATGGCTACACCTTC. Protein sequence: CASSWGQRANYGYTF.

The chain carries TRBV5-6 and TRBJ2-7; TRBD1 might be the D (6 bases). The CDR3 has 15 residues. Germline CDR1 is SGHDT and CDR2 is YYEEEE. The V and J ends lost 1 base and 3 bases respectively, with 14 bases between them. For the CDR3, the DNA is TGTGCCAGCAGCTTGCCAAGACAGGCTCGCTACGAGCAGTACTTC. It yields the protein CASSLPRQARYEQYF.